This TCR beta chain is from a study of early T cells in non-severe SARS-CoV-2 infection. Across the study: Unpaired chains resulted from sequencing bulk RNA of unsorted whole blood.

Study-wide points: The matching step, a VDJdb search, favored anti-spike CD8 responses and missed private and CD4 specificities.

This clonotype was counted at least ten times. The target antigen is unknown. Unique molecular identifiers were affixed to single, distinct cDNA molecules. MiXCR, applied by TCRdb to the 5' RACE reads, yields one record per CDR3 protein. The data contain under 45,000 distinct CDR3 sequences, approximately 8% of them singletons. The CDR3 runs to 14 residues. Germline lookup yields CDR1 MNHNS and CDR2 SASEGT. Trimming cost V 6 bases and J 3 bases; bases outside gene matches: 7. The receptor comes from an adult who was a healthcare worker with PCR-confirmed SARS-CoV-2 infection or an uninfected control (not recorded which). Sample: whole blood, taken at baseline. The chain is built from TRBV6-1 and TRBJ1-2, with TRBD1 matching over 7 bases. The CDR3 here is CASRRQGVDYGYTF. DNA of the CDR3: TGTGCCAGCAGGAGACAGGGTGTGGACTATGGCTACACCTTC.